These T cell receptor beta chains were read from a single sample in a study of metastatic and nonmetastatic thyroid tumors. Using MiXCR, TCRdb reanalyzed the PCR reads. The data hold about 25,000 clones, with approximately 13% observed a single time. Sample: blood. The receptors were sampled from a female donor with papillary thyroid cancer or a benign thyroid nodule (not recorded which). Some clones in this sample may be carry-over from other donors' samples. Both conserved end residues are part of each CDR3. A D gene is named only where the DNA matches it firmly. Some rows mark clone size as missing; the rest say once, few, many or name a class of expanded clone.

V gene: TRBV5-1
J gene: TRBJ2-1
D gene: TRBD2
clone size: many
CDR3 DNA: TGCGCCAGCAGCCTGCAAGCGGGAGTTTCCTACAATGAGCAGTTCTTC
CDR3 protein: CASSLQAGVSYNEQFF

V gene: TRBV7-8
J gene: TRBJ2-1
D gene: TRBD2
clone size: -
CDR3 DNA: TGTGCCAGCAGCTTCGGCCTAGCGGGGGGCAATGAGCAGTTCTTC
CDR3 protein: CASSFGLAGGNEQFF

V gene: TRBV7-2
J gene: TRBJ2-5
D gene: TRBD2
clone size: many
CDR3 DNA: TGTGCCAGCAGCTTAGGACTAGCGATAGAGACCCAGTACTTC
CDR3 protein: CASSLGLAIETQYF

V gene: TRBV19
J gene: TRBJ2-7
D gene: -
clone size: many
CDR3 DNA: TGTGCCAGCCGACCTAGCGAGGTTTACGAGCAGTACTTC
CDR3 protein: CASRPSEVYEQYF

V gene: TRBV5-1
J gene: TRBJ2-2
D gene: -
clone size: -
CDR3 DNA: TGCGCCAGCAGCTTCCACACCGTGGAGCTGTTTTTT
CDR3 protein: CASSFHTVELFF

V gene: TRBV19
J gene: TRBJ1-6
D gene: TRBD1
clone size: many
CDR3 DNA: TGTGCCAGTAGTCACCGGGACAGGGAAGGCTATAATTCACCCCTCCACTTT
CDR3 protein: CASSHRDREGYNSPLHF

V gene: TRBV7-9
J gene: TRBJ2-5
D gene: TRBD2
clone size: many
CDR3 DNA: TGTGCCAGCAGCTTACTTAGCGGGGAGACCCAGTACTTC
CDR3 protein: CASSLLSGETQYF

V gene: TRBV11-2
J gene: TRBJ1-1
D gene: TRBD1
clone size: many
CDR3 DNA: TGTGCCAGCAGCTTAGACAGGGGGCGGACTGAAGCTTTCTTT
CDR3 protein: CASSLDRGRTEAFF

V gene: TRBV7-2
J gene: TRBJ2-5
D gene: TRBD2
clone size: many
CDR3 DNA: TGTGCCAGCAGCCAAGACGGGACTAGCGCTGAGACCCAGTACTTC
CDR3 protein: CASSQDGTSAETQYF

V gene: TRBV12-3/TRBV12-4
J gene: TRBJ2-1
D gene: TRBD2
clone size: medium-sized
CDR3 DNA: TGTGCCAGCAGTTTACGGGAGGTGGCCTACAATGAGCAGTTCTTC
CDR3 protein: CASSLREVAYNEQFF

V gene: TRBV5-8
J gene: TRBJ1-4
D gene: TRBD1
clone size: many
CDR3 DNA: TGTGCCAGCAGCCAAGGGACAGGTCTTAATGAAAAACTGTTTTTT
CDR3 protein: CASSQGTGLNEKLFF

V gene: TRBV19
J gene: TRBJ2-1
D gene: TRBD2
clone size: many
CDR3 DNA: TGTGCCAGTAGTATTTGGGCTAGCGGGGCTTACAATGAGCAGTTCTTC
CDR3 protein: CASSIWASGAYNEQFF

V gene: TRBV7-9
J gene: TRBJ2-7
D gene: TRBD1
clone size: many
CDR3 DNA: TGTGCCAGCAGCACGGGACAGCCCTACGAGCAGTACTTC
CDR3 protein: CASSTGQPYEQYF

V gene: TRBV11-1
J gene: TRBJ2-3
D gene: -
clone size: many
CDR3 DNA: TGTGCCAGCAGCTTCGACCAAAAAGGGGGCACAGATACGCAGTATTTT
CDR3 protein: CASSFDQKGGTDTQYF

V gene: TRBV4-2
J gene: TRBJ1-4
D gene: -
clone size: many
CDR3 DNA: TGTGCCAGCAGCCAAAGGATTTTTGGGGGAACTAATGAAAAACTGTTTTTT
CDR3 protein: CASSQRIFGGTNEKLFF

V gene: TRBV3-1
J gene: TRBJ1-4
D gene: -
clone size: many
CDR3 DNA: TGTGCCAGCAGCCAAGAACGAGAAAAACTGTTTTTT
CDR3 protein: CASSQEREKLFF

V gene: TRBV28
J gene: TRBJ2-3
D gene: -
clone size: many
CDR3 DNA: TGTGCCAGCAGTCCTCCGGGGACTCACCTATACACAGATACGCAGTATTTT
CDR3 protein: CASSPPGTHLYTDTQYF

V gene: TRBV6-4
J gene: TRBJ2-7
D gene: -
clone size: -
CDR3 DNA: TGTGCCAGCAGCAAAGGTCCAGAACACGAGCAGTACTTC
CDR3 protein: CASSKGPEHEQYF

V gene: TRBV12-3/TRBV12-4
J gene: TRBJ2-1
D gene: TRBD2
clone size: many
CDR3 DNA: TGTGCCAGCAGACAACTAGCGGCTAGCTCCTACAATGAGCAGTTCTTC
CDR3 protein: CASRQLAASSYNEQFF

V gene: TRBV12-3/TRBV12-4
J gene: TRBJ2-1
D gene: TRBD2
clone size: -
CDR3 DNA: TGTGCCAGCAGCCTATGGGAGGGCCGTAACAATGAGCAGTTCTTC
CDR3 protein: CASSLWEGRNNEQFF

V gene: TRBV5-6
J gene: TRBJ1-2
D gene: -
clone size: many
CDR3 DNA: TGTGCCAGCAGCCCTGACCAGGGAAATGGCTACACCTTC
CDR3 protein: CASSPDQGNGYTF

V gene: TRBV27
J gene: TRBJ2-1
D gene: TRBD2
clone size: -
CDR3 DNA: TGTGCCAGCAGCCCGGGGAGGGCGGGGGTCGAGCTGTGCTTC
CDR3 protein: CASSPGRAGVELCF

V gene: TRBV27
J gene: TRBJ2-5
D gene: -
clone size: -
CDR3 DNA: TGTGCCAGCAGTTTATCCCGGTTAGGAGGAGGAGAGACCCAGTACTTC
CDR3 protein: CASSLSRLGGGETQYF

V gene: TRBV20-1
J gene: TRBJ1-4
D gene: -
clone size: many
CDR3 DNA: TGCAGTGCTAGAGGAGTAGGTTTAGGTGAAAAACTGTTTTTT
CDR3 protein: CSARGVGLGEKLFF

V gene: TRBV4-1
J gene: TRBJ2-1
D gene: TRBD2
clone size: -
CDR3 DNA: TGCGCCAGCAGCCCTCTGGGGCGGGGGAGCTACAATGAGCAGTTCTTC
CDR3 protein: CASSPLGRGSYNEQFF

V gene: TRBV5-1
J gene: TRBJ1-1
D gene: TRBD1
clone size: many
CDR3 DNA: TGCGCCAGCAGCCCCGACAGGGTCCAGAACACTGAAGCTTTCTTT
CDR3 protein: CASSPDRVQNTEAFF

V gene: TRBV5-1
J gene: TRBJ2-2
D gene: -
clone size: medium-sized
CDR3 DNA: TGCGCCAGCAGCTTGACGGGAGAGAACACCGGGGAGCTGTTTTTT
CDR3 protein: CASSLTGENTGELFF

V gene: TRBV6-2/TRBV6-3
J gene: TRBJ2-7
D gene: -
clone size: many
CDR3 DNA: TGTGCCAGCAGTTATTTCTACGAGCAGTACTTC
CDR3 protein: CASSYFYEQYF

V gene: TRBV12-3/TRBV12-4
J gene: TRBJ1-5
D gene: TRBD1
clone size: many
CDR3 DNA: TGTGCCAGCAGTGCCGGGACAGCCTTCAATCAGCCCCAGCATTTT
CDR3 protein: CASSAGTAFNQPQHF